This TCR beta chain was sequenced during a study of PD-1 blockade in classical Hodgkin lymphoma. Across the whole study: Nivolumab was given intravenously to patients at 3 mg/kg every 2 weeks. Findings and caveats of the study: Whatever underlies the repertoire differences (possibly disease activity or prior therapy) remains undefined. Healthy donors were reported to have higher baseline TCR diversity than newly diagnosed patients. Complete responders possessed baseline diversity comparable to newly diagnosed patients.

A remark on this clone: What it recognizes is unknown.

The CDR3 contains 15 residues. Germline values: CDR1 SGHRS, CDR2 YFSETQ. Trimming pared 4 bases from V and 1 base from J, leaving 14 bases between. TCRdb's table, derived via immunoSEQ multiplex PCR, lists solely in-frame clones and lacks some. Among 40,000 to 50,000 clones, more than 70% were seen once, and the ten largest hold around 24%. Brentuximab vedotin exposure varied among the patients, all of whom had relapsed after autologous stem cell transplantation. Here the sequenced sample was peripheral blood mononuclear cells (PBMCs), taken at baseline. This rearrangement joins TRBV5-1 to TRBJ1-1; D may be TRBD1 (6 bases). The source is a human donor with classical Hodgkin lymphoma. The DNA of the CDR3 is TGCGCCAGCAGCGAATCCACAGGGCGGAACACTGAAGCTTTCTTT. This encodes CASSESTGRNTEAFF.